This T cell receptor beta chain originates from a study of T-cell memory formation after mild COVID-19. The germline V gene encodes CDR1 MNHEY and CDR2 SVGAGI. This CDR3 spans 14 amino acids. Trimming removed 7 bases at V and 4 bases at J, with 16 bases between. Using its own MiXCR run on the 5' RACE reads, TCRdb lists one record per CDR3 protein. The sample has around 500,000 distinct CDR3 sequences, around a sixth seen once; the top ten hold roughly an eighth. Study-wide points: CM and EM subsets held most contracting CD4+ clones; EMRA held CD8+ ones.

Note on this clonotype: Antigen: not known.

The rearrangement joins TRBV6-5 to TRBJ1-1; TRBD1 might be the D (5 bases). The TCR comes from an adult woman who had mild COVID-19 (a few samples of this study predate the infection). Cell type and time point are not known. The sequenced sample consisted of PBMCs or a T cell subset sorted from them (not recorded which). The DNA of the CDR3 is TGTGCCAGCACCCTTCTGACCGGGGGCACTGAAGCTTTCTTT. It translates to CASTLLTGGTEAFF.